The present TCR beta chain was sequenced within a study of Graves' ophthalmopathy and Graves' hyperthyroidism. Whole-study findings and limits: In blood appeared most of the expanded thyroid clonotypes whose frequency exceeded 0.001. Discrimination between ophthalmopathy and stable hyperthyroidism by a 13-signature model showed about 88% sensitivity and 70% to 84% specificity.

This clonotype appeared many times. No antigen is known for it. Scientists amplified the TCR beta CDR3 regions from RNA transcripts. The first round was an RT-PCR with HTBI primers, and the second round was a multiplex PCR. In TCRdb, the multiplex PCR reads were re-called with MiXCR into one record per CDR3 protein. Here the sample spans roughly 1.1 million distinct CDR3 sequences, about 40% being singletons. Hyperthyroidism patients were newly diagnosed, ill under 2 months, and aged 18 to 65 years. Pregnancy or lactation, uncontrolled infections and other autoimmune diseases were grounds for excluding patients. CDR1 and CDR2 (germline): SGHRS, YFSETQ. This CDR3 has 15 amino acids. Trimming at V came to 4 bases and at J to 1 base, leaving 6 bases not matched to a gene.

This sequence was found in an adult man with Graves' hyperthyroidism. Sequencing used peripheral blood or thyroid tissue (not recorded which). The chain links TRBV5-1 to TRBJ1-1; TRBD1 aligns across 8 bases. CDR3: CASSMGTGANTEAFF. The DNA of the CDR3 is TGCGCCAGCAGCATGGGGACAGGAGCGAACACTGAAGCTTTCTTT.